One sample yielded the 15 T cell receptor beta chains listed below, sequenced in a study of shared T cell receptors in the human thymus. Using immunoSEQ multiplex PCR, the repertoire was profiled, and TCRdb retains in-frame clones only, with some absent. Of hundreds of thousands of clones listed, roughly 90% were seen once; the top ten hold over 0.008%. The same data also contributed to another study, on human thymus T cells.

Sequencing was performed on thymocytes. These receptors originate from a boy younger than two with a congenital heart defect.

In DNA form, the CDR3 reads TGTGCCAGCAGGGGGACTCCCTTCCCATTGGCTGCAACCCACTCTGGGGCCAACGTCCTGACTTTC. Translating it yields CASRGTPFPLAATHSGANVLTF. The V and J genes are TRBV2 and TRBJ2-6, with D possibly being TRBD2 (6 bases). Germline V gene lookup returns CDR1 SNHLY and CDR2 FYNNEI. The CDR3 length is 22 residues. The V end lost 6 bases, the J end lost 0 bases, and 30 bases lay between the germline ends.

The rearrangement links TRBV6-1 to TRBJ1-5; D is ambiguous. Germline V gene lookup returns CDR1 MNHNS and CDR2 SASEGT. The CDR3 runs to 17 residues. Trimming cost V 2 bases and J 0 bases, with 14 bases left between them. The CDR3 nucleotides are TGTGCCAGCAGTGAATTTTATCCCACTTATAGCAATCAGCCCCAGCATTTT. Its translation is CASSEFYPTYSNQPQHF.

J is TRBJ2-1 and V is TRBV15, with D possibly TRBD1 on 5 matching bases. V dropped 5 bases and J dropped 6 bases, with 23 bases sitting between them. There are 17 residues in the CDR3. CDR1 LNHNV and CDR2 YYDKDF come from the germline V gene (reference sequence). CDR3 region: CATSRRQPRKGSNEQFF. In nucleotides, the CDR3 is TGTGCCACCAGCCGCCGACAGCCTAGGAAGGGTAGCAATGAGCAGTTCTTC.

This rearrangement joins TRBV5-6 to TRBJ2-5; D might be TRBD2 (5 bases). Looked up from germline, CDR1 is SGHDT and CDR2 is YYEEEE. The CDR3 runs 13 residues. V was shortened by 4 bases and J by 5 bases, with 12 bases between the two germline ends. The CDR3 spells CASSPGGRETQYF. The CDR3 DNA reads as TGTGCCAGCAGCCCCGGAGGTAGGGAGACCCAGTACTTC. Full variable domain (outside the CDR3, taken from reference TRBV5-6 and TRBJ2-5): DAGVTQSPTHLIKTRGQQVTLRCSPKSGHDTVSWYQQALGQGPQFIFQYYEEEERQRGNFPDRFSGHQFPNYSSELNVNALLLGDSALYLCASSPGGRETQYFGPGTRLLVL.

V and J are TRBV27 and TRBJ2-1; 9 nucleotides align to TRBD2. The trim removed 5 bases at V and 2 bases at J, leaving 13 bases unmatched. There are 18 residues in the CDR3. CDR1 MNHEY and CDR2 SMNVEV come from the germline V gene (reference sequence). The CDR3 DNA follows: TGTGCCAGCAGTCCCCCCTGGCTAGCGGGAAGGGCCTACAATGAGCAGTTCTTC. The encoded protein is CASSPPWLAGRAYNEQFF.

The rearrangement links TRBV28 to TRBJ2-7, with no clear D. The V and J ends lost 4 bases and 3 bases respectively, with 19 bases between them. Germline V gene data show CDR1 as MDHEN and CDR2 as SYDVKM. The CDR3 sequence is 16 residues long. CDR3 DNA: TGTGCCAGCAGTTCAGGCCCGGCCGGAAGCTACTACGAGCAGTACTTC. Protein sequence: CASSSGPAGSYYEQYF.

The V call is TRBV6-5, the J call TRBJ2-5; 8 nucleotides match TRBD1. V was pared by 4 bases and J by 2 bases, with 3 bases of the junction left unmatched. The CDR3 totals 14 residues. Looked up from germline, CDR1 is MNHEY and CDR2 is SVGAGI. CDR3 DNA sequence: TGTGCCAGCAGTTCCGGGGACAGGCAAGAGACCCAGTACTTC. Translated, it gives CASSSGDRQETQYF.

The chain joins TRBV9 to TRBJ2-1; TRBD2 matches 8 bases. The CDR3 runs 16 residues. From germline, CDR1 is SGDLS and CDR2 YYNGEE. Unmatched junction bases numbered 3, after V lost 0 bases and J lost 1 base. The chain's CDR3 is CASSVAGGESYNEQFF. DNA of the CDR3: TGTGCCAGCAGCGTAGCGGGAGGGGAGTCCTACAATGAGCAGTTCTTC.

Only one count was recorded for this clone. The chain combines TRBV7-3 with TRBJ2-7, with TRBD1 identical over 7 bases. The CDR3 extends over 14 amino acids. V dropped 3 bases and J dropped 2; count of bases not matched to a gene: 4. Germline V gene data show CDR1 as SGHTA and CDR2 as FQGTGA. CDR3 residues: CASSFGDSTYEQYF. CDR3 in DNA: TGTGCCAGCAGCTTCGGGGACAGCACCTACGAGCAGTACTTC.

The chain combines TRBV29-1 with TRBJ2-5; weak D call: TRBD1 (6 bases). The CDR3 is made up of 18 amino acids. Trimming pared 4 bases from V and 2 bases from J, leaving 26 bases between. The germline CDR1 and CDR2 sequences are SQVTM and ANQGSEA. CDR3 in DNA: TGCAGCGTTGTGCGGTCTGGAGTCCTACAGGGTTCGCAAGAGACCCAGTACTTC. Its protein product is CSVVRSGVLQGSQETQYF.

This clone appeared a few times. The rearrangement joins TRBV7-6 to TRBJ1-4, with D unresolved. The germline CDR1 and CDR2 sequences are SGHVS and FNYEAQ. V lost 5 bases and J lost 9, with 13 bases in between. The CDR3 is 13 residues long. The DNA for the CDR3 is TGTGCCAGCAGCCCGGCGACTAGGCAAAAACTGTTTTTT. Encoded protein: CASSPATRQKLFF.

The V gene is TRBV18, the J gene TRBJ2-5, with D perhaps matching TRBD1 (6 bases). V was cut by 3 bases and J by 0 bases, with 8 bases left in between. Germline V gene sequence: CDR1 KGHSH, CDR2 LQKENI. CDR3 size: 14 residues. The CDR3, as DNA: TGTGCCAGCTCACCTAGGACAGACCAAGAGACCCAGTACTTC. Translation: CASSPRTDQETQYF.

This clone was seen a handful of times. V gene TRBV6-6 combines with J gene TRBJ2-2; 7 bases line up with TRBD2. The germline V gene encodes CDR1 MNHNY and CDR2 SVGAGI (reference sequence). The CDR3 is 15 residues long. The junction had 4 bases not matched to a gene; V was cut back by 6 bases and J by 0 bases. The CDR3 nucleotides are TGTGCCAGCAGCGGCGGGGGAGCGAACACCGGGGAGCTGTTTTTT. It encodes CASSGGGANTGELFF.

This chain uses TRBV27 with TRBJ1-3, with no clear D. Germline loops: CDR1 MNHEY, CDR2 SMNVEV (reference sequence). Trimming removed 7 bases from V and 0 bases from J, with 13 bases in between. The CDR3 has 15 residues. CDR3 residues: CASTERYYSGNTIYF. CDR3 sequence (DNA): TGTGCCAGCACCGAGCGATATTACTCTGGAAACACCATATATTTT.

The V and J genes are TRBV6-1 and TRBJ2-5; D gene unclear. The CDR3 has 14 amino acids. Germline CDR1 and CDR2: MNHNS and SASEGT. V lost 0 bases and J 6 bases, leaving 11 bases between the germline ends. The CDR3 region has the DNA TGTGCCAGCAGTGAAGCGTCCGACATGAAGACCCAGTACTTC. This codes for CASSEASDMKTQYF.